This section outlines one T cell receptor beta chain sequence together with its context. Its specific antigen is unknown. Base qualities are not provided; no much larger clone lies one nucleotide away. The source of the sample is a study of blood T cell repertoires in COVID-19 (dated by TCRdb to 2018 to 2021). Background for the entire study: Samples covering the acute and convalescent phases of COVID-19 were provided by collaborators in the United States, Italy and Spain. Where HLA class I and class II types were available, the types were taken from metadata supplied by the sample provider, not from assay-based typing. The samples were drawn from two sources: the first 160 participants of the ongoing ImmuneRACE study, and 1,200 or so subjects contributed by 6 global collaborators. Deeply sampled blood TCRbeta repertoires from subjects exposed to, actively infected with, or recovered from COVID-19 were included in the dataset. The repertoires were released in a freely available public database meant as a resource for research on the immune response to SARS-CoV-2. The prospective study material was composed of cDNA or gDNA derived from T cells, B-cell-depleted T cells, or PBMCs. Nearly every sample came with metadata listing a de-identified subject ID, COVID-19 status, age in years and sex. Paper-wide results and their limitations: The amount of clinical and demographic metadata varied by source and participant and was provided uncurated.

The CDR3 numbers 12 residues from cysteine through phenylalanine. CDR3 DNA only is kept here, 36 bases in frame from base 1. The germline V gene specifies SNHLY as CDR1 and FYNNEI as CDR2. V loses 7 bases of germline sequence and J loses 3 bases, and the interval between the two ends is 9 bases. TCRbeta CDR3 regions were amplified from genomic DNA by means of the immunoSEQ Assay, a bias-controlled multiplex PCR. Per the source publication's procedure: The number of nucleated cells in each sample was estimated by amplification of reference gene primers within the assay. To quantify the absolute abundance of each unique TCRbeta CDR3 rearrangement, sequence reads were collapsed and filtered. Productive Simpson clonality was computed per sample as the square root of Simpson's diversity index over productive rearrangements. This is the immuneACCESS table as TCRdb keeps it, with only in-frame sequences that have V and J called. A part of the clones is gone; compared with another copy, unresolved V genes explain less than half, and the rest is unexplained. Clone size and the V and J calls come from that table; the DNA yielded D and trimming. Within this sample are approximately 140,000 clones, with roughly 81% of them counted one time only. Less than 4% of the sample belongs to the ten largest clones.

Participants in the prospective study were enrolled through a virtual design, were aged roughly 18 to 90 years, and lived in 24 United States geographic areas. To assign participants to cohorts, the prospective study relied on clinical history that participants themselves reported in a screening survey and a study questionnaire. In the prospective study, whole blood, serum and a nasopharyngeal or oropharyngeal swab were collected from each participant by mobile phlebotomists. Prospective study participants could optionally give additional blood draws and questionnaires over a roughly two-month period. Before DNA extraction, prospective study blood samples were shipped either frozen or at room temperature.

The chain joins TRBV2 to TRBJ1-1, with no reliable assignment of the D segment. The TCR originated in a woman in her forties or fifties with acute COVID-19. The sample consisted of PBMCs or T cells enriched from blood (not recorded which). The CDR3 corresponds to CASTHPDTEAFF. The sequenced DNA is TGTGCCAGCACCCATCCAGACACTGAAGCTTTCTTT. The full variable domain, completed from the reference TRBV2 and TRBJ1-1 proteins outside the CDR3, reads EPEVTQTPSHQVTQMGQEVILRCVPISNHLYFYWYRQILGQKVEFLVSFYNNEISEKSEIFDDQFSVERPDGSNFTLKIRSTKLEDSAMYFCASTHPDTEAFFGQGTRLTVV.